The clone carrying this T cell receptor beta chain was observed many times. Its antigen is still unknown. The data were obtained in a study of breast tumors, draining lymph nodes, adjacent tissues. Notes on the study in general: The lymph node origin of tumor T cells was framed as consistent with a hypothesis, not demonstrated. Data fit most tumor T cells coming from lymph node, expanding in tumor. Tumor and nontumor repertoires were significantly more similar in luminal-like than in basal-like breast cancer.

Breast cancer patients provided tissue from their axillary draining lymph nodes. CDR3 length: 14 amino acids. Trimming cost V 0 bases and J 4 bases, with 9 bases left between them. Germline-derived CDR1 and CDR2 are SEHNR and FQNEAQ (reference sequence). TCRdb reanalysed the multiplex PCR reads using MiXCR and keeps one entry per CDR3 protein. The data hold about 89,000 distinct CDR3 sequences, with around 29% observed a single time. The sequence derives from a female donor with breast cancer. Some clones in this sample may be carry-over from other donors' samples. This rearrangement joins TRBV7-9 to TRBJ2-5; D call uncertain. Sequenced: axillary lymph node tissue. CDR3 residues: CASSLAGGVETQYF. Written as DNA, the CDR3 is TGTGCCAGCAGCTTAGCTGGTGGGGTAGAGACCCAGTACTTC.